The sample holds a few counts of the clone carrying this T cell receptor beta chain. The data originate from a study of blood T cells in healthy people across ages. From germline, CDR1 is SGDLS and CDR2 YYNGEE. The ends lost 3 bases at V and 9 bases at J; junction bases unmatched: 8. The CDR3 is 16 amino acids. A sample-barcoded 5' primer and a J-beta primer mix were used in a second PCR of about 6 to 12 cycles. Through a template-switch adaptor with 12 random nucleotides, each cDNA molecule received a tag. TCRdb redid the calling of the 5' RACE reads with MiXCR, one entry per CDR3 protein. The table shows 1.5 million to 2 million distinct CDR3 sequences, with 25% to 30% occurring only once.

The V call is TRBV9, the J call TRBJ2-1, with 14 bases that match TRBD2. The sample consisted of blood. This receptor was identified in a woman in her twenties or thirties in good health. The CDR3 loop reads CASSGLGTSGRAEQFF. Here the CDR3 DNA reads TGTGCCAGCAGCGGACTTGGGACTAGCGGGAGAGCTGAGCAGTTCTTC.